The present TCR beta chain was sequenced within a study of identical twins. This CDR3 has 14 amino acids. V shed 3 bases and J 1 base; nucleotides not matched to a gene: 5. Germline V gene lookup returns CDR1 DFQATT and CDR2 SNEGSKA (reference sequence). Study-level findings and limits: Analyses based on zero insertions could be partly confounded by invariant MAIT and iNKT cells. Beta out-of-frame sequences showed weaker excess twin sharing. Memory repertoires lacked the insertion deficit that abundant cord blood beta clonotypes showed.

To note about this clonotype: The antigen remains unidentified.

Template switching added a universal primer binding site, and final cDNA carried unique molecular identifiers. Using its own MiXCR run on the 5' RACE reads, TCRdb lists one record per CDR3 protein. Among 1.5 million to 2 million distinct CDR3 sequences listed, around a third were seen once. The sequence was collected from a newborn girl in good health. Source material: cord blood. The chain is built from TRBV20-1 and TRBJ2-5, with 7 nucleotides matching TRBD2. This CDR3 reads CSARRGRSQETQYF. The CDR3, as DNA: TGCAGTGCTAGGCGGGGGAGATCCCAAGAGACCCAGTACTTC.